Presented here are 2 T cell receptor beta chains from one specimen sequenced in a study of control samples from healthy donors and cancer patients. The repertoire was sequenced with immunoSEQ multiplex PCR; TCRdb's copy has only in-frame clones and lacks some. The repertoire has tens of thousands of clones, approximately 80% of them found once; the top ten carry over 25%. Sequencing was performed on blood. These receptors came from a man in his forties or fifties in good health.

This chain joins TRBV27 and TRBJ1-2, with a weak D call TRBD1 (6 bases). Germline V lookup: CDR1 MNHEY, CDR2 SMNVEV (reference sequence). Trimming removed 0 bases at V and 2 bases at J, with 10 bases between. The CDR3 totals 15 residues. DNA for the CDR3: TGTGCCAGCAGTTTATCAGGGGGGATGAACTATGGCTACACCTTC. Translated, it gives CASSLSGGMNYGYTF.

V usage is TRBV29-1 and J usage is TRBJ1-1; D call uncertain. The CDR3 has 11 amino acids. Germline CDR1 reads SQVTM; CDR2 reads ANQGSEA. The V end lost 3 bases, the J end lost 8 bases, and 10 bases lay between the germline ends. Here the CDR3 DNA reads TGCAGCGTTGAGTTCGTGGGCGAAGCTTTCTTT. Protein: CSVEFVGEAFF.